This entry describes one TCR beta chain. This entry is derived from a study of radiation and T cells in renal cell carcinoma. The overall study: Nephrectomy followed 15 Gy stereotactic body radiation by 4 weeks.

The assay was immunoSEQ multiplex PCR, and TCRdb's table has in-frame clones only and misses some. This table has about 140,000 clones, around 78% appearing once. V dropped 8 bases and J dropped 7 bases, with 15 bases sitting between them. Germline V CDR1 and CDR2: SGHTA, FQGNSA. The CDR3 runs to 12 residues. The sample's time point: baseline pretreatment blood. The treatment was: 15 Gy SBRT to primary tumor, nephrectomy 4 weeks later. The chain has TRBV7-2 and TRBJ2-7; D possibly corresponds to TRBD2 (5 bases). This specimen consisted of blood, obtained from a patient whose treatment included radiotherapy and nephrectomy. The sequence was collected from a woman aged 45 to 65 with renal cell carcinoma. The chain's CDR3 is CASGSRSGEQYF. The CDR3 DNA reads as TGTGCCAGCGGCAGTCGTTCGGGGGAGCAGTACTTC.